A selection of T cell receptor beta chains follows, all from one sample in a study of blood T cells in healthy people across ages. TCRdb re-derived calls from the 5' RACE reads in MiXCR, one entry per CDR3 protein. This repertoire shows approximately 810,000 distinct CDR3 sequences, approximately 35% found once; its top ten account for around 13%. The sequenced sample was blood. The source is a man between 18 and 29 years old in good health. Each CDR3 is given with its conserved first and last residue. D genes are given only for firm matches. Expanded clones are given a class, and other clones once, few, many or no size at all.

TRBV7-2	TRBJ2-5	few	NA	CASSSPGREPEYF	TGTGCCAGCAGCTCACCCGGGAGAGAGCCTGAGTACTTC
TRBV5-5	TRBJ2-3	few	NA	CASSPQTGPGTQYF	TGTGCCAGCAGCCCTCAAACTGGCCCCGGTACGCAGTATTTT
TRBV28	TRBJ2-5	NA	NA	CAGSLHGRKETQYF	TGTGCCGGCAGTTTACATGGGCGCAAAGAGACCCAGTACTTC
TRBV20-1	TRBJ2-5	once	TRBD1	CSAPGQNQETQYF	TGCAGTGCCCCGGGACAGAACCAAGAGACCCAGTACTTC
TRBV7-6	TRBJ2-7	NA	NA	CASSPGQLSYEQYF	TGTGCCAGCAGCCCTGGACAGCTCAGCTACGAGCAGTACTTC
TRBV12-3/TRBV12-4	TRBJ1-4	few	NA	CASSFPGNNEKLFF	TGTGCCAGCAGTTTCCCAGGAAATAATGAAAAACTGTTTTTT
TRBV6-1	TRBJ2-7	NA	NA	CASSELARSEQYF	TGTGCCAGCAGTGAACTAGCAAGAAGCGAGCAGTACTTC
TRBV12-3/TRBV12-4	TRBJ1-1	NA	TRBD1	CASSAGQGSGAFF	TGTGCCAGCAGTGCCGGACAGGGGAGTGGAGCTTTCTTT
TRBV4-1	TRBJ2-3	once	TRBD2	CASSQGPTSGYTDTQYF	TGCGCCAGCAGCCAAGGCCCTACTAGCGGATACACAGATACGCAGTATTTT
TRBV7-6	TRBJ1-1	few	NA	CASSFRPGTSEAFF	TGTGCCAGCAGCTTTCGCCCTGGGACTTCTGAAGCTTTCTTT
TRBV3-1	TRBJ2-3	once	NA	CASSQVEGTQYF	TGTGCCAGCAGCCAAGTAGAGGGTACGCAGTATTTT
TRBV5-1	TRBJ2-3	many	NA	CASSSIQGGDTDTQYF	TGCGCCAGCAGCTCGATACAGGGAGGGGACACAGATACGCAGTATTTT
TRBV6-6	TRBJ2-5	NA	TRBD2	CASRLGSGGEETQYF	TGTGCCAGCAGACTGGGTAGCGGGGGCGAAGAGACCCAGTACTTC
TRBV7-6	TRBJ2-7	NA	NA	CASSFGEGTQYF	TGTGCCAGCAGCTTCGGGGAAGGCACTCAGTACTTC
TRBV7-9	TRBJ2-5	many	NA	CASSLVVWATQETQYF	TGTGCCAGCAGCTTAGTTGTTTGGGCAACTCAAGAGACCCAGTACTTC
TRBV3-1	TRBJ2-5	NA	NA	CASSQETSLETQYF	TGTGCCAGCAGCCAAGAAACTAGCTTGGAGACCCAGTACTTC
TRBV2	TRBJ1-4	NA	TRBD1	CASSESGQRNEKLFF	TGTGCCAGCAGTGAATCGGGACAGCGCAATGAAAAACTGTTTTTT
TRBV21-1	TRBJ2-1	NA	NA	CASVWGIAGKSYNEQFF	TGTGCCAGCGTCTGGGGGATAGCGGGTAAATCCTACAATGAGCAGTTCTTC
TRBV29-1	TRBJ1-2	few	NA	CSGRDGYGYTF	TGCAGCGGCCGGGACGGCTATGGCTACACCTTC
TRBV25-1	TRBJ1-5	NA	TRBD1	CASSERTGGQPQHF	TGTGCCAGCAGTGAAAGGACAGGGGGCCAGCCCCAGCATTTT
TRBV5-5	TRBJ1-3	NA	NA	CASSVDFSGNTIYF	TGTGCCAGCAGCGTGGACTTCTCTGGAAACACCATATATTTT
TRBV7-2	TRBJ2-7	few	NA	CASSLLLGGEQYF	TGTGCCAGCAGCTTGCTCTTGGGTGGAGAGCAGTACTTC
TRBV4-3	TRBJ1-6	NA	NA	CASSQGQTAYNSPLHF	TGCGCCAGCAGCCAAGGGCAGACGGCGTATAATTCACCCCTCCACTTT
TRBV10-3	TRBJ1-2	NA	TRBD1	CATSEEGTGNGYTF	TGTGCCACCAGTGAAGAAGGGACAGGGAATGGCTACACCTTC
TRBV7-8	TRBJ2-1	NA	TRBD1	CASSARDRGGNEQFF	TGTGCCAGCAGCGCTAGGGACAGGGGGGGAAATGAGCAGTTCTTC
TRBV4-2	TRBJ2-7	few	TRBD2	CASSGLAGGDNEQYF	TGTGCCAGCTCGGGACTAGCGGGGGGCGACAATGAGCAGTACTTC
TRBV4-1	TRBJ1-4	NA	NA	CASSSPGGGATNEKLFF	TGCGCCAGCAGCTCCCCGGGTGGAGGGGCAACTAATGAAAAACTGTTTTTT
TRBV5-1	TRBJ1-1	NA	NA	CTSSLDVGLGNTEAFF	TGCACCAGCAGCTTGGATGTGGGGCTGGGGAACACTGAAGCTTTCTTT
TRBV20-1	TRBJ2-7	NA	TRBD2	CSARVLAGQTYEQYF	TGCAGTGCTAGAGTACTAGCGGGGCAAACCTACGAGCAGTACTTC
TRBV29-1	TRBJ2-7	once	TRBD1	CSVEAGTGYEQYF	TGCAGCGTTGAGGCCGGGACAGGCTACGAGCAGTACTTC
TRBV5-1	TRBJ1-6	NA	TRBD1	CASSMDRGSPLHF	TGCGCCAGCAGCATGGACAGGGGATCACCCCTCCACTTT
TRBV29-1	TRBJ2-1	NA	TRBD1	CSSNRGEQFF	TGCAGCTCCAACAGGGGTGAGCAGTTCTTC
TRBV29-1	TRBJ1-2	NA	NA	CSVGQDWTYGYTF	TGCAGCGTTGGCCAGGACTGGACCTATGGCTACACCTTC
TRBV6-1	TRBJ2-5	few	NA	CAGSGTEVKETQYF	TGTGCCGGCAGTGGGACGGAGGTAAAAGAGACCCAGTACTTC
TRBV20-1	TRBJ2-5	NA	NA	CSARFPQGQAGVQETQYF	TGCAGTGCTAGATTCCCTCAGGGGCAAGCGGGCGTACAAGAGACCCAGTACTTC
TRBV4-2	TRBJ2-1	many	TRBD2	CASSSRTSGSYNEQFF	TGTGCCAGCAGCTCCCGGACTAGCGGTTCATACAATGAGCAGTTCTTC
TRBV29-1	TRBJ1-2	NA	NA	CSSGGAGNYGYTF	TGCAGCTCCGGGGGTGCGGGCAACTATGGCTACACCTTC
TRBV12-1	TRBJ2-4	NA	NA	CASSVKQENIQYF	TGTGCCAGCAGCGTTAAACAGGAGAACATTCAGTACTTC
TRBV20-1	TRBJ1-5	NA	TRBD1	CSARDSISDQPQHF	TGCAGTGCAAGGGACAGCATATCAGATCAGCCCCAGCATTTT
TRBV12-3/TRBV12-4	TRBJ2-6	many	NA	CASLGSGANVLTF	TGTGCCAGTCTGGGGTCCGGGGCCAACGTCCTGACTTTC
TRBV12-3/TRBV12-4	TRBJ1-1	NA	NA	CASSSWRRGVKPNTEAFF	TGTGCCAGCAGCTCCTGGCGCCGGGGGGTAAAGCCGAACACTGAAGCTTTCTTT
TRBV10-3	TRBJ2-6	many	NA	CAISESGVSSGANVLTF	TGTGCCATCAGTGAGTCGGGGGTGTCCTCTGGGGCCAACGTCCTGACTTTC
TRBV7-2	TRBJ1-2	NA	TRBD1	CANSPELQGNYGYTF	TGTGCCAACAGCCCAGAACTACAGGGGAACTATGGCTACACCTTC
TRBV5-1	TRBJ2-2	NA	TRBD2	CASSPSAGPSGELFF	TGCGCCAGCAGCCCCTCAGCGGGGCCTTCCGGGGAGCTGTTTTTT
TRBV7-2	TRBJ2-7	NA	NA	CASSLETSQSHEQYF	TGTGCCAGCAGCTTAGAAACGAGTCAGTCCCACGAGCAGTACTTC
TRBV5-5	TRBJ2-7	few	TRBD1	CASSSLDRVISYEQYF	TGTGCCAGCAGCTCGCTAGACAGGGTGATCTCCTACGAGCAGTACTTC
TRBV28	TRBJ2-7	NA	TRBD2	CATTGLAGSWEYEQYF	TGTGCCACGACGGGACTAGCGGGGTCCTGGGAATACGAGCAGTACTTC